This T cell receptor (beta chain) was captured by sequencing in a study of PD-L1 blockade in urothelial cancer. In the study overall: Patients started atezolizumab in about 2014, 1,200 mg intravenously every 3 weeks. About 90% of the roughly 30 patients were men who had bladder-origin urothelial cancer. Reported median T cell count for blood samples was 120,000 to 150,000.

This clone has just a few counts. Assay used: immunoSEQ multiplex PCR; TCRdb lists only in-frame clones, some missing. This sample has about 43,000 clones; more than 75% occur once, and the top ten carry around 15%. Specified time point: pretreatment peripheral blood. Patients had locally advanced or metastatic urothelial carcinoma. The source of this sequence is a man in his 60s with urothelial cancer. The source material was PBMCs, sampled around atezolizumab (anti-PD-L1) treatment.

The CDR3 loop is CASSNGVYGYTF. The CDR3 DNA reads TGTGCCAGCAGCAACGGGGTCTATGGCTACACCTTC. The genes are TRBV7-8 and TRBJ1-2; D ambiguous. The CDR3 has 12 residues. V was cut by 5 bases and J by 4 bases, with 8 bases left in between. Germline V gene data show CDR1 as SGHVS and CDR2 as FQNEAQ.